The present entry profiles one TCR beta chain with its context. Its target is not known. This entry is derived from a study of T cell repertoires in cytomegalovirus infection. For the study at large: Matching HLA type and CMV infection were both indicated by public TCR beta signatures.

TCRdb analysed the reads with MiXCR anew, one entry per CDR3 protein. The data show approximately 630,000 distinct CDR3 sequences, with less than 25% seen just once and around 8% held by the top ten. Study-level points and caveats: In two of eight donors, the top clonotype was HLA-C-restricted CMV-specific. Cumulative public TCR beta family frequency identified CMV carriers with the relevant HLA.

V gave up 6 bases and J gave up 1 base, with 15 bases separating them. The CDR3 length is 15 residues. Germline CDR1 and CDR2: LGHNT and FRNRAP. The origin of this receptor is a human donor in good health (CMV status not recorded). Some clones in this sample may be carry-over from other donors' samples. The sample was CD8+ T cells from PBMCs. The chain combines TRBV12-5 with TRBJ2-5; D unclear. The CDR3 region is CASGTITWPQETQYF. CDR3 nucleotides: TGTGCTAGTGGCACCATTACATGGCCCCAAGAGACCCAGTACTTC.